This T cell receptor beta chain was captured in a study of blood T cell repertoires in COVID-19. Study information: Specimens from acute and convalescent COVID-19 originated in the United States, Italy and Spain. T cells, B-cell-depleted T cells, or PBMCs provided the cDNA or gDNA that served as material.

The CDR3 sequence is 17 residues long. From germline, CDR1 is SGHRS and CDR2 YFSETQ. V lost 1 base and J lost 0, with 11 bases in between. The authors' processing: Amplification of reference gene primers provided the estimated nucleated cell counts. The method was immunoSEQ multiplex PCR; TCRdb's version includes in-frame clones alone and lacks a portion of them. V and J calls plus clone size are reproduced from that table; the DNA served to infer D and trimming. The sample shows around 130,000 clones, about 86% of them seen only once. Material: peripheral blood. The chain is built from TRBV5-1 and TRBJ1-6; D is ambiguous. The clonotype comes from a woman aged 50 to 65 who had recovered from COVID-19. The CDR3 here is CASSLRGVSSYNSPLHF. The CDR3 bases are TGCGCCAGCAGCTTGAGAGGCGTGAGCTCCTATAATTCACCCCTCCACTTT.